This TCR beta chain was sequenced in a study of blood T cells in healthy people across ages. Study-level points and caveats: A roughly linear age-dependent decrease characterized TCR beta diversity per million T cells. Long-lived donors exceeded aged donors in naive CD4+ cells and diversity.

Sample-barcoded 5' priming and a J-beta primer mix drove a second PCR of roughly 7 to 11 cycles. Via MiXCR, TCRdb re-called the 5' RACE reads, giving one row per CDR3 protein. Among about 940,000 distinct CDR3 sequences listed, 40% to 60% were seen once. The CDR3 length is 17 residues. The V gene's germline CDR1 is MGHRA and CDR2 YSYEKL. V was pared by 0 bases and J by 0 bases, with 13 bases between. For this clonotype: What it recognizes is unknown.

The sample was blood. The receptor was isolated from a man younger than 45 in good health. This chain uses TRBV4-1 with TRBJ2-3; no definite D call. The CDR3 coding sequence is TGCGCCAGCAGCCAAGAGGGCGAGACCTCTAGCACAGATACGCAGTATTTT. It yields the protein CASSQEGETSSTDTQYF.